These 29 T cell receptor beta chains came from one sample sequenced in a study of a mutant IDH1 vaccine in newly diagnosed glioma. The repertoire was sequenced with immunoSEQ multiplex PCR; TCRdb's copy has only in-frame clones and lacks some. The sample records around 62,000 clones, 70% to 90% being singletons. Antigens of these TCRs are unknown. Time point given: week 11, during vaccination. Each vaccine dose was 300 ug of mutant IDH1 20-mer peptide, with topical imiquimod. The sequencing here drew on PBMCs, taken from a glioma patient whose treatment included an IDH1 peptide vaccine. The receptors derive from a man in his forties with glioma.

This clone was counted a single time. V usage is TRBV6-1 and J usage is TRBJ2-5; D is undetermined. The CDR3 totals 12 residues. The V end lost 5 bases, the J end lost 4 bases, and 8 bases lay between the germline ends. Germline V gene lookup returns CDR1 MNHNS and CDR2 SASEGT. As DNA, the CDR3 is TGTGCCAGCAGTTCCCACAGAGAGACCCAGTACTTC. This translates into CASSSHRETQYF.

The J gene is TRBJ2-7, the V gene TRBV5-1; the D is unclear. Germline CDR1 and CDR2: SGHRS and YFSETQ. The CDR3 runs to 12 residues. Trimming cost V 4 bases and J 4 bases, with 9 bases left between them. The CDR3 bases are TGCGCCAGCAGCGCGAACGGGTACGAGCAGTACTTC. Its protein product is CASSANGYEQYF.

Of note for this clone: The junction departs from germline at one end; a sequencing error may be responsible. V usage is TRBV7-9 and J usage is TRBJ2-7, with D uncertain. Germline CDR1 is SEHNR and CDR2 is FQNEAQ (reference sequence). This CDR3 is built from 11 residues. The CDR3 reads CASSLEVPLLF. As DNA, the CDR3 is TGTGCCAGCAGCTTAGAGGTACCCCTGCTCTTC.

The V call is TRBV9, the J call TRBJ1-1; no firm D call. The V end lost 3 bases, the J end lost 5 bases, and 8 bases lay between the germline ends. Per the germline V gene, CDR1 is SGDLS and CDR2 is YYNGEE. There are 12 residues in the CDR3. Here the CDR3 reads CASSAEDTEAFF. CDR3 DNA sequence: TGTGCCAGCAGCGCGGAGGATACTGAAGCTTTCTTT. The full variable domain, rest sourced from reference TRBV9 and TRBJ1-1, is DSGVTQTPKHLITATGQRVTLRCSPRSGDLSVYWYQQSLDQGLQFLIQYYNGEERAKGNILERFSAQQFPDLHSELNLSSLELGDSALYFCASSAEDTEAFFGQGTRLTVV.

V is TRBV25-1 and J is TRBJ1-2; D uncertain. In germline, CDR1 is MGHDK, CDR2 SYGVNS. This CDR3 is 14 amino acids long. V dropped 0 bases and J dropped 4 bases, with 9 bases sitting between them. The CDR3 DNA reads TGTGCCAGCAGTGAATACGGGGAGTCCTATGGCTACACCTTC. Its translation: CASSEYGESYGYTF.

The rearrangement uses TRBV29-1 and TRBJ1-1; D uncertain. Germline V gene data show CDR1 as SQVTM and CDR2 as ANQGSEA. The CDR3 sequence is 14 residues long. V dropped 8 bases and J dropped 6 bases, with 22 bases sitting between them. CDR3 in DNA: TGCAGCTATCATCTGGCCGGCGGGCGGGCTGAAGCTTTCTTT. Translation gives CSYHLAGGRAEAFF.

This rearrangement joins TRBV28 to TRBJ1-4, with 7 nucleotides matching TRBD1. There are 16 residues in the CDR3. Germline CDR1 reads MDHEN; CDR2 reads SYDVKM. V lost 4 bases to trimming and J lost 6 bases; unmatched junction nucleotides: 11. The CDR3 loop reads CASSSPREGAYEKLFF. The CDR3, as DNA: TGTGCCAGCAGTTCCCCCCGAGAGGGGGCTTATGAAAAACTGTTTTTT.

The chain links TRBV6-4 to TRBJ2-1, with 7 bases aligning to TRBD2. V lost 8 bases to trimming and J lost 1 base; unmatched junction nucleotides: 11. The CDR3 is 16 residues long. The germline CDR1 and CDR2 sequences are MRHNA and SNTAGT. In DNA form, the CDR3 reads TGTGCCAGCTGGGGGGGTCGGAGCGGGTCCTACAATGAGCAGTTCTTC. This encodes CASWGGRSGSYNEQFF.

The CDR3 nucleotides are TGTGCCAGCAGTGAAGTCAGTGGGATGAACACTGAAGCTTTCTTT. It yields the protein CASSEVSGMNTEAFF. The chain uses TRBV6-1 and TRBJ1-1; D unresolved. V was pared by 1 base and J by 0 bases, with 9 bases between. The CDR3 has 15 residues. Germline loops: CDR1 MNHNS, CDR2 SASEGT.

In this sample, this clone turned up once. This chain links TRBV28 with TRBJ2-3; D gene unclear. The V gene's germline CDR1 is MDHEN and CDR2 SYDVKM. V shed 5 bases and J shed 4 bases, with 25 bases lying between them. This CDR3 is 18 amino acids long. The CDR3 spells CASSPSTLANLVSDTQYF. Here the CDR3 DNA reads TGTGCCAGCAGTCCTTCCACCCTCGCCAACCTAGTATCAGATACGCAGTATTTT.

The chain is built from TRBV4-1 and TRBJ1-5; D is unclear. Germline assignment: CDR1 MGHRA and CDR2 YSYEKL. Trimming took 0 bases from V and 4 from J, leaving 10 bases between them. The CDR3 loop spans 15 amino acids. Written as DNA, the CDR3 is TGCGCCAGCAGCCAAGATCGTGTGGGAAATCAGCCCCAGCATTTT. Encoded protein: CASSQDRVGNQPQHF.

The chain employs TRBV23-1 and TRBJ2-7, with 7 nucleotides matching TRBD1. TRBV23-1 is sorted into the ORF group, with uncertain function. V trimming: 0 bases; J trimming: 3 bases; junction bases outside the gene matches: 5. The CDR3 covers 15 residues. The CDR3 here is CASSQSGQKNYEQYV. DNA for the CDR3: TGCGCCAGCAGTCAATCGGGACAGAAAAACTACGAGCAGTACGTC.

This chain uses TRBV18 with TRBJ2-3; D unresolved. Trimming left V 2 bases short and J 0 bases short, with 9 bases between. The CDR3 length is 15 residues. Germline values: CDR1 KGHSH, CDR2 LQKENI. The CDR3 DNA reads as TGTGCCAGCTCACCAACAGATCTTAGCACAGATACGCAGTATTTT. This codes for CASSPTDLSTDTQYF.

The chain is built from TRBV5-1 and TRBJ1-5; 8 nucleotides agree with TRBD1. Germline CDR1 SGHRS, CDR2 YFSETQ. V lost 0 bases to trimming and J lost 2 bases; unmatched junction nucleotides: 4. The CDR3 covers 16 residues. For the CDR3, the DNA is TGCGCCAGCAGCTTGGACGGGACAGGAGGCAATCAGCCCCAGCATTTT. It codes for CASSLDGTGGNQPQHF.

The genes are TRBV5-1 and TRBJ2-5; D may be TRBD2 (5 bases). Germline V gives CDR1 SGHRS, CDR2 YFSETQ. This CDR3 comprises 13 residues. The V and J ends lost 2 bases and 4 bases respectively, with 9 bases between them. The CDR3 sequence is CASSLSGPETQYF. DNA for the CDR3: TGCGCCAGCAGCTTAAGCGGACCAGAGACCCAGTACTTC.

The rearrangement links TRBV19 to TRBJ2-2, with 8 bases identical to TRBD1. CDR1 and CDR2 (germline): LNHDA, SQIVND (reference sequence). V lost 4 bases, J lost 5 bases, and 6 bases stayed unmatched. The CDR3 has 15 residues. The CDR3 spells CASSKQGVETGELFF. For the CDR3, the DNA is TGTGCCAGTAGTAAACAGGGGGTCGAAACCGGGGAGCTGTTTTTT. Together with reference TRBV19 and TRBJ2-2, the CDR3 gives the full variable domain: DGGITQSPKYLFRKEGQNVTLSCEQNLNHDAMYWYRQDPGQGLRLIYYSQIVNDFQKGDIAEGYSVSREKKESFPLTVTSAQKNPTAFYLCASSKQGVETGELFFGEGSRLTVL.

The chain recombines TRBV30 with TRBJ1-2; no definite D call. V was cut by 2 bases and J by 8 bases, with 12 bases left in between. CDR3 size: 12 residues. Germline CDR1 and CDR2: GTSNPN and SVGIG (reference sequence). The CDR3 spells CAWSSTIGGYTF. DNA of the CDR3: TGTGCCTGGAGTTCGACTATAGGGGGCTACACCTTC.

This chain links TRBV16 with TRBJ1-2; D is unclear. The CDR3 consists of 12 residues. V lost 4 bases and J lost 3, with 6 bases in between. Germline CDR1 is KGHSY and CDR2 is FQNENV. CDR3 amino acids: CASSPTDYGYTF. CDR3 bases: TGTGCCAGCAGCCCGACGGACTATGGCTACACCTTC.

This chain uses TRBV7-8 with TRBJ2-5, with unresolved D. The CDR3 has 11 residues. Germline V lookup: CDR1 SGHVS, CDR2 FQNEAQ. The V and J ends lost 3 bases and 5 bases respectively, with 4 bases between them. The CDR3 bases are TGTGCCAGCAGCTTCGGGGAGACCCAGTACTTC. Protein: CASSFGETQYF.

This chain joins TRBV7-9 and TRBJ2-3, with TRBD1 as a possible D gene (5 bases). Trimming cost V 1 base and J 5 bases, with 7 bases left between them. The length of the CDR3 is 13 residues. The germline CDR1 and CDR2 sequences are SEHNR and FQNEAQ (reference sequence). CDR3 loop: CASSLGGRDTQYF. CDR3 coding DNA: TGTGCCAGCAGCTTAGGGGGCAGAGATACGCAGTATTTT.

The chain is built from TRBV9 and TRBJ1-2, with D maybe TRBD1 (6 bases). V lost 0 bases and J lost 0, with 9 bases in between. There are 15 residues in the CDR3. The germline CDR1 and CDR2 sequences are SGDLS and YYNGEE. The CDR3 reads CASSVGQGPNYGYTF. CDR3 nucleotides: TGTGCCAGCAGCGTAGGGCAGGGGCCTAACTATGGCTACACCTTC.

The CDR3 protein is CASGDSFRGPSETQYF. The CDR3 DNA sequence: TGTGCCAGCGGGGACTCTTTTCGGGGGCCGAGTGAGACCCAGTACTTC. The chain uses TRBV2 and TRBJ2-5; D tentatively reads TRBD1 or TRBD2 (6 bases each). Trimming pared 8 bases from V and 5 bases from J, leaving 24 bases between. This CDR3 spans 16 amino acids. The germline V gene encodes CDR1 SNHLY and CDR2 FYNNEI.

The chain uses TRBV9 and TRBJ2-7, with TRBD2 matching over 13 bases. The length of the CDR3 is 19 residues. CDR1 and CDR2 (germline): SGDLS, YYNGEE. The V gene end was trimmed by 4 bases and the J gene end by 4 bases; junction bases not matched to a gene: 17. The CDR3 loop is CASSLPGTSGIPKRYEQYF. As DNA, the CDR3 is TGTGCCAGCAGCCTCCCAGGGACTAGCGGGATCCCTAAGAGATACGAGCAGTACTTC. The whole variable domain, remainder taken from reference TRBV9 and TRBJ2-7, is DSGVTQTPKHLITATGQRVTLRCSPRSGDLSVYWYQQSLDQGLQFLIQYYNGEERAKGNILERFSAQQFPDLHSELNLSSLELGDSALYFCASSLPGTSGIPKRYEQYFGPGTRLTVT.

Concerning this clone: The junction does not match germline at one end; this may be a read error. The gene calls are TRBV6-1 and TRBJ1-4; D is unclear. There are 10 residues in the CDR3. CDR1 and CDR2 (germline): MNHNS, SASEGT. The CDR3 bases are TGTGCCAGCGGTGAAAGGGTACTGTTTTTT. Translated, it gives CASGERVLFF.

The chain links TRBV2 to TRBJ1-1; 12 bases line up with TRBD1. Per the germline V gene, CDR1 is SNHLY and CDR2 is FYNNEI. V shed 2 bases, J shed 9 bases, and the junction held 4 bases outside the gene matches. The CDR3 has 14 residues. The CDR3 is CASSEWGQGAKAFF. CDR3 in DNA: TGTGCCAGCAGTGAATGGGGACAGGGGGCTAAAGCTTTCTTT.

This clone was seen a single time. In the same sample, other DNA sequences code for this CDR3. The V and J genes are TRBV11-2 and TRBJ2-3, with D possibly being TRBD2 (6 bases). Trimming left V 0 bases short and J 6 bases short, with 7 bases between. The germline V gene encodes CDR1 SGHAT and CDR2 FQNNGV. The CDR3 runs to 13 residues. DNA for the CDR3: TGTGCCAGCAGCTTAGATCGGGGGGATACGCAGTATTTT. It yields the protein CASSLDRGDTQYF.

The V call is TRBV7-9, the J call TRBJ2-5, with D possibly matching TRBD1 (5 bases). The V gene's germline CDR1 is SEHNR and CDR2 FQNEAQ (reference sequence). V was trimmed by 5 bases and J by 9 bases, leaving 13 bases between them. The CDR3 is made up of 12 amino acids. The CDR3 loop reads CASSPPMGPQYF. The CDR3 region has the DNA TGTGCCAGCAGCCCACCTATGGGGCCCCAGTACTTC.

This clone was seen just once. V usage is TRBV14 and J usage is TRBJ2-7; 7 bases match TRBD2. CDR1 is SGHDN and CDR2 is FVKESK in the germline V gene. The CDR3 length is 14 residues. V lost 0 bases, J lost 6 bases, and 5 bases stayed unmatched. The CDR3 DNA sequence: TGTGCCAGCAGCCAAGAAAGGGAGGGATCCGAGCAGTACTTC. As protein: CASSQEREGSEQYF.

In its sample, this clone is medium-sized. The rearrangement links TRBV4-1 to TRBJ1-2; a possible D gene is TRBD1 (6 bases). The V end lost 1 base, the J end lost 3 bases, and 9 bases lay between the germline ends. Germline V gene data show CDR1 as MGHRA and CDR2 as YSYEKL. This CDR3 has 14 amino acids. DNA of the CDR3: TGCGCCAGCAGCCAAGGTCCAGGGGACTATGGCTACACCTTC. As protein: CASSQGPGDYGYTF.